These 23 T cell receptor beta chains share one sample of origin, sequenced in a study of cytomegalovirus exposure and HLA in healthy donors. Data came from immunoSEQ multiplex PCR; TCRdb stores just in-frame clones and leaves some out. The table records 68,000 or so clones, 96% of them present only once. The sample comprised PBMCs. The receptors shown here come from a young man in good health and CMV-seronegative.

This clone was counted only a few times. The CDR3 region is CASSLTGPYNEQFF. The CDR3 nucleotides read TGTGCCAGCAGCTTGACAGGGCCCTACAATGAGCAGTTCTTC. The V gene is TRBV11-3, the J gene TRBJ2-1, with 7 bases aligning to TRBD1. CDR3 length: 14 amino acids. The junction had 1 base not matched to a gene; V was cut back by 3 bases and J by 2 bases. Germline-derived CDR1 and CDR2 are SGHNT and YENEEA.

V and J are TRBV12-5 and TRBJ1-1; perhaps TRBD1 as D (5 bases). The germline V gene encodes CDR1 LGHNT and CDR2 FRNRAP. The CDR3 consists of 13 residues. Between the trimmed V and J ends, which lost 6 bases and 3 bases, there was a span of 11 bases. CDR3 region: CASGLGAHTEAFF. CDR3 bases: TGTGCTAGTGGGCTAGGGGCTCACACTGAAGCTTTCTTT. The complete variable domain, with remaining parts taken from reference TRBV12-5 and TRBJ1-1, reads DARVTQTPRHKVTEMGQEVTMRCQPILGHNTVFWYRQTMMQGLELLAYFRNRAPLDDSGMPKDRFSAEMPDATLATLKIQPSEPRDSAVYFCASGLGAHTEAFFGQGTRLTVV.

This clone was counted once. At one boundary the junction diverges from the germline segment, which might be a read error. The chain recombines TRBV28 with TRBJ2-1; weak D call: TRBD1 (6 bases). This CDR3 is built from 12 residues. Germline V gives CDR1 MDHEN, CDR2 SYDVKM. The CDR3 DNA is TGTGCCAGCAGTTTGAGTAAGACAGGATGGGTCTTC. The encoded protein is CASSLSKTGWVF. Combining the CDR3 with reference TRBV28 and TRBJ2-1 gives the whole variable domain DVKVTQSSRYLVKRTGEKVFLECVQDMDHENMFWYRQDPGLGLRLIYFSYDVKMKEKGDIPEGYSVSREKKERFSLILESASTNQTSMYLCASSLSKTGWVFGPGTRLTVL.

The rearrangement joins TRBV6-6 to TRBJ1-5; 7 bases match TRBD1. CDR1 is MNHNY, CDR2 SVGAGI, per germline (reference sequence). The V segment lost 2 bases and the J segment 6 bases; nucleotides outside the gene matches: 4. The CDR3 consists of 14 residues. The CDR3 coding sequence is TGTGCCAGCAGTTACGGGCAGGGGGGTCAGCCCCAGCATTTT. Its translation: CASSYGQGGQPQHF.

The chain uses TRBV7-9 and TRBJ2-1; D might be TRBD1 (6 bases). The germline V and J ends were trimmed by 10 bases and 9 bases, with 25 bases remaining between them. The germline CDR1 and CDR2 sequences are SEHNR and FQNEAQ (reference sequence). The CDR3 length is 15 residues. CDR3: CATTRVAGEFSEQFF. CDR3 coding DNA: TGTGCCACCACGAGAGTGGCAGGGGAATTTAGTGAGCAGTTCTTC.

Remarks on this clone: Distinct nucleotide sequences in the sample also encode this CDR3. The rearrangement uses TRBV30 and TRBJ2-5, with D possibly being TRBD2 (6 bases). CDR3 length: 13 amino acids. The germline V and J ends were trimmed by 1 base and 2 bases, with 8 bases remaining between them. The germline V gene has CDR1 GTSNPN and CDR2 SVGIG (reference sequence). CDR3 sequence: CAWSGGLQETQYF. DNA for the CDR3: TGTGCCTGGAGTGGGGGACTGCAAGAGACCCAGTACTTC. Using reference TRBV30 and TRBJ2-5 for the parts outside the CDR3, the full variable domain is SQTIHQWPATLVQPVGSPLSLECTVEGTSNPNLYWYRQAAGRGLQLLFYSVGIGQISSEVPQNLSASRPQDRQFILSSKKLLLSDSGFYLCAWSGGLQETQYFGPGTRLLVL.

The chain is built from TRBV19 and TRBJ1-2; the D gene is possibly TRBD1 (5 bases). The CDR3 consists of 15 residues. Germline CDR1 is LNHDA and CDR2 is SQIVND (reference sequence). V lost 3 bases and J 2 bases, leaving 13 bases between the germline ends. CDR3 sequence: CASSISSGLNYGYTF. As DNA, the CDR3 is TGTGCCAGTAGTATTAGTTCAGGGCTAAACTATGGCTACACCTTC.

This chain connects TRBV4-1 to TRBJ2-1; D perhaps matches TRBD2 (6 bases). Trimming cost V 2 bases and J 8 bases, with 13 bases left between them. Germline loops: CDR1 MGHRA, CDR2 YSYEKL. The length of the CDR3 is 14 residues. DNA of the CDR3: TGCGCCAGCAGCCAATCCAGGGAGGCGGATGAGCAGTTCTTC. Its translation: CASSQSREADEQFF.

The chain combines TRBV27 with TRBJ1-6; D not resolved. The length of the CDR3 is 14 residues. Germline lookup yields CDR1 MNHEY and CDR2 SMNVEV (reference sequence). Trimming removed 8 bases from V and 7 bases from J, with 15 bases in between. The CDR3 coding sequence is TGTGCCAGCTCCCCGGGAACGGACAATTCACCCCTCCACTTT. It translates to CASSPGTDNSPLHF.

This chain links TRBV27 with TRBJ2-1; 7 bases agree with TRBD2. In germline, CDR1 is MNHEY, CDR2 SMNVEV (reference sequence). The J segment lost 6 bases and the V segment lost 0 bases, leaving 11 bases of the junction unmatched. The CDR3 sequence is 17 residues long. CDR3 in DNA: TGTGCCAGCAGTTTATCGAAGGGGAGGGGAGCCCCCAATGAGCAGTTCTTC. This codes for CASSLSKGRGAPNEQFF.

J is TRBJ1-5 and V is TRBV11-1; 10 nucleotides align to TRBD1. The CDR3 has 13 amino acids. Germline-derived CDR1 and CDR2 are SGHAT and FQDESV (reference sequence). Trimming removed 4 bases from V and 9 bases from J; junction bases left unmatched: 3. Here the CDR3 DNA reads TGTGCCAGCAGCTGGGACAGGGGAAGGCCCCAGCATTTT. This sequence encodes CASSWDRGRPQHF. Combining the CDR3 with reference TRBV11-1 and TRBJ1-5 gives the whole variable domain EAEVAQSPRYKITEKSQAVAFWCDPISGHATLYWYRQILGQGPELLVQFQDESVVDDSQLPKDRFSAERLKGVDSTLKIQPAELGDSAMYLCASSWDRGRPQHFGDGTRLSIL.

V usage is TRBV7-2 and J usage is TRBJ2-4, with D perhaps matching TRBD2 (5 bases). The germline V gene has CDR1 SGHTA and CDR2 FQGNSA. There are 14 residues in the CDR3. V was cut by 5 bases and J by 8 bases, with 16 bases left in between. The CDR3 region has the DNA TGTGCCAGCAGCCCCGGCCTCGTCGGGGACATTCAGTACTTC. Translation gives CASSPGLVGDIQYF.

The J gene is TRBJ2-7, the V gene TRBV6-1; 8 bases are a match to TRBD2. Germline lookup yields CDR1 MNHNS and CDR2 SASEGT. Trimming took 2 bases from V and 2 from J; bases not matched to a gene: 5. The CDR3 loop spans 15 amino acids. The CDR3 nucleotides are TGTGCCAGCAGTGAATTTGGACTAGCTGCCTACGAGCAGTACTTC. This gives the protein CASSEFGLAAYEQYF.

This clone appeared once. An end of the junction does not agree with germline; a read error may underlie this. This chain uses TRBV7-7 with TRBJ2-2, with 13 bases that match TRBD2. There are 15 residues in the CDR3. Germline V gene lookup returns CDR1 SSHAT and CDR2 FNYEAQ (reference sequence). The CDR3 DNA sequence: TGTGCTAGCAGCTCGGGACTAGCGGGAACCGGGGAGCTGTTTTTT. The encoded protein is CASSSGLAGTGELFF.

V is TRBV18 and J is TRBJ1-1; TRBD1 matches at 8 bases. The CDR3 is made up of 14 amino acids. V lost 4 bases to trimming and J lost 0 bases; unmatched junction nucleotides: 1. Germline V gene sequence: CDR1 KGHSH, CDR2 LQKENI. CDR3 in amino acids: CASSLDRVNTEAFF. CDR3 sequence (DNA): TGTGCCAGCTCACTGGACAGGGTGAACACTGAAGCTTTCTTT.

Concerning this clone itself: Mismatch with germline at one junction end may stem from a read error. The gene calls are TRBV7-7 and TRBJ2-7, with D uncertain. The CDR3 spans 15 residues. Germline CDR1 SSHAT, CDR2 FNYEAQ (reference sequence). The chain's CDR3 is CASSLDHSETYEQYF. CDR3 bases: TGTGCTAGCAGCTTAGACCATTCTGAGACCTACGAGCAGTACTTC.

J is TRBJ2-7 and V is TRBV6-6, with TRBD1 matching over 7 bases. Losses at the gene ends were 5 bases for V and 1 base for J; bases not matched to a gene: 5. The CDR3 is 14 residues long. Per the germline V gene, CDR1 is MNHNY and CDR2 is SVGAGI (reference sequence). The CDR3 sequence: CASSKDRVSYEQYF. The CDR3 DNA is TGTGCCAGCAGTAAAGACAGGGTGTCCTACGAGCAGTACTTC.

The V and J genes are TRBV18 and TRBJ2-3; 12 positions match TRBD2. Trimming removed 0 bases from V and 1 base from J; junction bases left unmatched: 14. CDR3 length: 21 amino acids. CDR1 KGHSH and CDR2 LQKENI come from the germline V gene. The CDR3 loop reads CASSPPNPTSGRGRGTDTQYF. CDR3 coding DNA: TGTGCCAGCTCACCACCCAACCCGACTAGCGGGAGAGGTCGGGGCACAGATACGCAGTATTTT.

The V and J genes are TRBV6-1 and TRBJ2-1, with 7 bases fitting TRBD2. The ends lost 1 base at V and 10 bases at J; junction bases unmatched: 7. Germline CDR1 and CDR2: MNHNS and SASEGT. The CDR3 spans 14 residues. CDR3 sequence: CASSEGGSLGEQFF. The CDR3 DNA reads TGTGCCAGCAGTGAAGGCGGGAGCTTGGGAGAGCAGTTCTTC.

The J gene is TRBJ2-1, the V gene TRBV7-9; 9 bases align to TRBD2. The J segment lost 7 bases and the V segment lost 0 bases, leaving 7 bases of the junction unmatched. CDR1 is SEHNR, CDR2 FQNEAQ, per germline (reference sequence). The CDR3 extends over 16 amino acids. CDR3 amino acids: CASSLAVAGVGNEQFF. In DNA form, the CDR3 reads TGTGCCAGCAGCTTAGCAGTAGCGGGAGTGGGGAATGAGCAGTTCTTC.

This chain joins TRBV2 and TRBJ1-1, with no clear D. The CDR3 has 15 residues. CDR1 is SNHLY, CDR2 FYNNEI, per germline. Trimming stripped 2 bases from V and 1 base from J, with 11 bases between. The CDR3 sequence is CASSESYSRNTEAFF. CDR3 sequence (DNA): TGTGCCAGCAGTGAAAGTTACAGCCGGAACACTGAAGCTTTCTTT.

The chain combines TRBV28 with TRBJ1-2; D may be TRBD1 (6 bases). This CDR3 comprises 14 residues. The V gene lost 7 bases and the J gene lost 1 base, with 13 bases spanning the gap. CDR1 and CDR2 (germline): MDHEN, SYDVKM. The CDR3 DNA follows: TGTGCCAGCACGGGGGGCGGGGGTAACTATGGCTACACCTTC. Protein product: CASTGGGGNYGYTF.

In nucleotides, the CDR3 is TGTGCCAGCAGTGGAACAGGGAGGGGTACTAGTGGCTACACCTTC. Amino acid sequence: CASSGTGRGTSGYTF. The genes are TRBV6-6 and TRBJ1-2; tentatively, D is TRBD1 (6 bases). The V end was cut by 5 bases, the J end by 7 bases, with 20 bases between. The CDR3 sequence is 15 residues long. CDR1 MNHNY and CDR2 SVGAGI come from the germline V gene (reference sequence).